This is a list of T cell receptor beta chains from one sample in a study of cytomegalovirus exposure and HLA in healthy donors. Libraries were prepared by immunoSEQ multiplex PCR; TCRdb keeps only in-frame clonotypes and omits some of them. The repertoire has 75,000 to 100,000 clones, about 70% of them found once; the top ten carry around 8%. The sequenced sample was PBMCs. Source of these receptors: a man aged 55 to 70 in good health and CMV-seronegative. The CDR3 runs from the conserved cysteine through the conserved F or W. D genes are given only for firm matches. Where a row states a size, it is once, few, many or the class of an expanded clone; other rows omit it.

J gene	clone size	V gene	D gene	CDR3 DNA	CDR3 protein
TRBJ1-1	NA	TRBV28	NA	TGTGCCAGCCTTGTTCCGAACACTGAAGCTTTCTTT	CASLVPNTEAFF
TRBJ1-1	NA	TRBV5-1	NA	TGCGCCAGCAGCTTGGAGGGAGGGAGATACACTGAAGCTTTCTTT	CASSLEGGRYTEAFF
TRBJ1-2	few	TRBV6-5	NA	TGTGCCAGCAGTTACACGGCTAACTATGGCTACACCTTC	CASSYTANYGYTF
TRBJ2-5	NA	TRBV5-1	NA	TGCGCCAGCAGCTTGGCGGGGGAAAGGCAGTACTTC	CASSLAGERQYF
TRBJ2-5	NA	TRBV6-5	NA	TGTGCCAGCAGTTTTTCGGAGACCCAGTACTTC	CASSFSETQYF
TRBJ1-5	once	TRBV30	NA	TGTGCCTGGAGTTTAAATAGCAATCAGCCCCAGCATTTT	CAWSLNSNQPQHF
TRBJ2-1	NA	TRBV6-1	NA	TGTGCCAGCAGTGTAGGGAGTGGGGGGGCGAATGAGCAGTTCTTC	CASSVGSGGANEQFF
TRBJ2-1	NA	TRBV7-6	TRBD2	TGTGCCAGCAGCTCCAGCGGGACTAGCGGGAGGGACTTGTTCTTC	CASSSSGTSGRDLFF
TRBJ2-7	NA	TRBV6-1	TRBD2	TGTGCCAGCAGTGAAAAAGGGGCTAGCGGGGTCTACGAGCAGTACTTC	CASSEKGASGVYEQYF
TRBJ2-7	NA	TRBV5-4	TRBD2	TGTGCCAGCAGCCCCCCTTTCCCCGGGACTAGCGGGGGGGACTACGAGCAGTACTTC	CASSPPFPGTSGGDYEQYF
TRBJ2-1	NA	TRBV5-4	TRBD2	TGTGCCAGCAGCGGACAGCGGGAGGCATTCAATGAGCAGTTCTTC	CASSGQREAFNEQFF
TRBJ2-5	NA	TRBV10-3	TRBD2	TGTGCCATCAGTGTGGGGAGCGGGGGGCAAGAGACCCAGTACTTC	CAISVGSGGQETQYF
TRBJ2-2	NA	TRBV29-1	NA	TGCAGCGTTGCGGGGATATTGAACACCGGGGAGCTGTTTTTT	CSVAGILNTGELFF
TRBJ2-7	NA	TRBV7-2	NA	TGTGCCAGCAGCTTAGTGTCACTCCCTGACTCCTACGAGCAGTACTTC	CASSLVSLPDSYEQYF
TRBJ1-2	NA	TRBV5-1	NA	TGCGCCAGCAGCCCCCGAGGTAACTATGGCTACACCTTC	CASSPRGNYGYTF
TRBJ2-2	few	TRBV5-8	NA	TGTGCCAGCAGCTCAGGGCTAGCGTTTAACACCGGGGAGCTGTTTTTT	CASSSGLAFNTGELFF
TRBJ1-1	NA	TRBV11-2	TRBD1	TGTGCCAGCAGCTGGCCGACCGGGACAGGGATTACGAGCACTGAAGCTTTCTTT	CASSWPTGTGITSTEAFF
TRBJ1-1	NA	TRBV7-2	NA	TGTGCCAGCAGCTTACAGGGGCGCGGCACTGAAGCTTTCTTT	CASSLQGRGTEAFF
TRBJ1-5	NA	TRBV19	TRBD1	TGTGCCAGTAGCGCCGGGACAGTTGGAAATCAGCCCCAGCATTTT	CASSAGTVGNQPQHF
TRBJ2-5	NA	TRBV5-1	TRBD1	TGCGCCAGCAGCTTGACAGGGGGCGTAGAGACCCAGTACTTC	CASSLTGGVETQYF
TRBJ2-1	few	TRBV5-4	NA	TGTGCCAGCAGCACCCTAGCGTCTCGCTCCTACAATGAGCAGTTCTTC	CASSTLASRSYNEQFF
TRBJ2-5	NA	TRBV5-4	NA	TGTGCCAGCAGCTTACAAATACAAGAGACCCAGTACTTC	CASSLQIQETQYF
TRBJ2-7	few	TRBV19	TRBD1	TGTGCCAGTAGTCCAAATTCCGGGACAGCAGACTACTTC	CASSPNSGTADYF
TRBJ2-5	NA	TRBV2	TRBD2	TGTGCCAGCAGTCGGCTAGCGGGGGATCAAGAGACCCAGTACTTC	CASSRLAGDQETQYF
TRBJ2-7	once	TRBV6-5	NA	TGTGCCAGCAGTTCCAGGGGTACAACCTACGAGCAGTACTTC	CASSSRGTTYEQYF
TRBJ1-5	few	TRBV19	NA	TGTGCCAGTAGTGTGGGGGCTAGGAATCAGCCCCAGCATTTT	CASSVGARNQPQHF
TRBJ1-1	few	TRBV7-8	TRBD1	TGTGCCAGCAGCGACCGGGACAGGGGGCGAACTGAAGCTTTCTTT	CASSDRDRGRTEAFF
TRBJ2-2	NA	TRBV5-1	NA	TGCGCCAGCAGTTCGCACGGGAACACCGGGGAGCTGTTTTTT	CASSSHGNTGELFF
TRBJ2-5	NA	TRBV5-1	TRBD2	TGCGCCAGCAGCTTGACCGGGACTAGCGGGGGTGGGGAGACCCAGTACTTC	CASSLTGTSGGGETQYF
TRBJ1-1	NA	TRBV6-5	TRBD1	TGTGCCAGCACCCGGGACAGCCTAAACACTGAAGCTTTCTTT	CASTRDSLNTEAFF
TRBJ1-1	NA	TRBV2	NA	TGTGCCAGCGGCCCCCTCGGGACTGAAGCTTTCTTT	CASGPLGTEAFF
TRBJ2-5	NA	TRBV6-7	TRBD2	TGTGCCAGCAGTTCTTCCAAGGTTTTGTGCGGGGGGCCCGGGGAGACCCAGTACTTC	CASSSSKVLCGGPGETQYF
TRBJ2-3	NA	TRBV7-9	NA	TGTGCCAGCGGTCTAGCGAGCACAGATACGCAGTATTTT	CASGLASTDTQYF
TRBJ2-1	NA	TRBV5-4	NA	TGTGCCAGCAGACGGGAGTTTGGAGAGGATGAGCAGTTCTTC	CASRREFGEDEQFF
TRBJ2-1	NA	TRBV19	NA	TGTGCCAGTAGTATCTCCAGAAGCTCCTACAATGAGCAGTTCTTC	CASSISRSSYNEQFF
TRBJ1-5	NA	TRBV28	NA	TGTGCCAGCAGTTCAGAACGGACACTCAATCAGCCCCAGCATTTT	CASSSERTLNQPQHF
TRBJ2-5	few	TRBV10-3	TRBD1	TGTGCCATCAGTGAAAGGGGGCGGTTTGAGTACCAAGAGACCCAGTACTTC	CAISERGRFEYQETQYF
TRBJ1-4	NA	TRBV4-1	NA	TGCGCCAGCAGCCTCCCCGAGCTGTCTGCGAATGAAAAACTGTTTTTT	CASSLPELSANEKLFF
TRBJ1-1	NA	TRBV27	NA	TGTGCCAGCAGCAGTCTCGGGGGGCGAGGGGGAAACACTGAAGCTTTCTTT	CASSSLGGRGGNTEAFF
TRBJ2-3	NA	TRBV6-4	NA	TGTGCCAGCAGTGCAGGGGGGACTAGCACAGATACGCAGTATTTT	CASSAGGTSTDTQYF
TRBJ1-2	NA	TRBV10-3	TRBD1	TGTGCCATCAGTGAGCGTCAAGGGACAGGGGGTAACTATGGCTACACCTTC	CAISERQGTGGNYGYTF
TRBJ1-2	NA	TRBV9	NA	TGTGCCAGCAGCCTTGGCTCCGGGGGTCTTAACTATGGCTACACCTTC	CASSLGSGGLNYGYTF
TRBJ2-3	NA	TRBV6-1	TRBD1	TGTGCCAGCGGTCAGGGGGCAGGGAGCACAGATACGCAGTATTTT	CASGQGAGSTDTQYF
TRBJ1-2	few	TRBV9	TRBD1	TGTGCCAGCAGCGCCGAGTGGGGGGAGACAGGGGGATCCCTTGGCTACACCTTC	CASSAEWGETGGSLGYTF
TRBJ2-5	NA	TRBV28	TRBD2	TGTGCCAGCACCCACAGCGGGGCAGGCACTAGGGGAGAGACCCAGTACTTC	CASTHSGAGTRGETQYF
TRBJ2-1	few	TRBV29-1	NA	TGCAGCGTTGAAGGCAAACAGGGCTCCTACAATGAGCAGTTCTTC	CSVEGKQGSYNEQFF
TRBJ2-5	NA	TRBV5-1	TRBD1	TGCGCCAGCAGCTGGACAGGTGAAGAGACCCAGTACTTC	CASSWTGEETQYF
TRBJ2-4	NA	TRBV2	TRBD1	TGTGCCAGCGGGGGACAGGGGGGCGGTTATTACATTCAGTACTTC	CASGGQGGGYYIQYF
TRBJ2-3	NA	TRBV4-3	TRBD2	TGCGCCAGCAGCCAAGCACCAACTAGCGGGCGCACAGATACGCAGTATTTT	CASSQAPTSGRTDTQYF
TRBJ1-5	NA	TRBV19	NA	TGTGCCAGTAGTATGAGGGTCGACAATCAGCCCCAGCATTTT	CASSMRVDNQPQHF
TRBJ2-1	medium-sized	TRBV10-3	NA	TGTGCCATCTTTAGTCCCGATTACAATGAGCAGTTCTTC	CAIFSPDYNEQFF
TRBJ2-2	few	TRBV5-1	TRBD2	TGCGCCAGCAGCGGGTTACTAGCGGGAGATACCGGGGAGCTGTTTTTT	CASSGLLAGDTGELFF
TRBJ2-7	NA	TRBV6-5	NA	TGTGCCAGCAGTTACTCGGTCAGGAGGGTCGACGAGCAGTACTTC	CASSYSVRRVDEQYF